Below are 27 T cell receptor beta chains sequenced from a single sample in a study of cytomegalovirus exposure and HLA in healthy donors. Researchers ran the PCR with 60 Vbeta and 13 Jbeta primers. Assay: immunoSEQ multiplex PCR; the TCRdb copy retains only in-frame clones and omits some. Here the sample spans about 120,000 clones, approximately 80% being singletons. Source material: PBMCs. The source is a woman in her thirties or forties in good health and CMV-seronegative.

This clone was counted between two and nine times. The V and J genes are TRBV19 and TRBJ2-7, with 9 bases lining up with TRBD2. This CDR3 comprises 15 residues. Germline V gene lookup returns CDR1 LNHDA and CDR2 SQIVND (reference sequence). The V gene end was trimmed by 6 bases and the J gene end by 2 bases; junction bases not matched to a gene: 8. CDR3 in amino acids: CASSHPSGDPYEQYF. The CDR3, as DNA: TGTGCCAGTAGCCACCCTAGCGGGGACCCCTACGAGCAGTACTTC.

The rearrangement uses TRBV7-8 and TRBJ2-7; TRBD1 aligns across 10 bases. V shed 0 bases, J shed 6 bases, and the junction held 2 bases outside the gene matches. The CDR3 is made up of 14 amino acids. The germline CDR1 and CDR2 sequences are SGHVS and FQNEAQ. The CDR3 region is CASSLAGTGVEQYF. CDR3 nucleotides: TGTGCCAGCAGCTTAGCCGGGACAGGGGTCGAGCAGTACTTC.

This rearrangement joins TRBV19 to TRBJ1-3, with D possibly matching TRBD1 (5 bases). Trimming cost V 7 bases and J 0 bases, with 7 bases left between them. The CDR3 is 13 amino acids. CDR1 is LNHDA and CDR2 is SQIVND in the germline V gene (reference sequence). CDR3 sequence: CASIDSSGNTIYF. CDR3 bases: TGTGCCAGTATCGACAGCTCTGGAAACACCATATATTTT.

The chain has TRBV6-6 and TRBJ2-3; D possibly corresponds to TRBD1 (5 bases). Germline CDR1 MNHNY, CDR2 SVGAGI (reference sequence). The V and J ends lost 6 bases and 9 bases respectively, with 7 bases between them. This CDR3 comprises 10 residues. The CDR3 loop reads CASRDITQYF. The CDR3 DNA sequence: TGTGCCAGCAGGGACATAACGCAGTATTTT.

J is TRBJ1-2 and V is TRBV6-6; TRBD1 aligns across 7 bases. This CDR3 spans 14 amino acids. J was trimmed by 4 bases and V by 5 bases; bases with no gene match: 7. The germline CDR1 and CDR2 sequences are MNHNY and SVGAGI (reference sequence). CDR3 bases: TGTGCCAGCAGTCCCACGGGACAGCCCTATGGCTACACCTTC. Its protein is CASSPTGQPYGYTF.

The chain combines TRBV7-9 with TRBJ2-7, with a weak D call TRBD2 (5 bases). CDR1 and CDR2 from the germline V gene are SEHNR and FQNEAQ (reference sequence). This CDR3 comprises 13 residues. The ends were cut back, 8 bases at V and 0 bases at J, with 11 bases in the middle. CDR3 residues: CASGPGDSYEQYF. The CDR3 DNA reads as TGTGCCAGCGGGCCCGGGGACTCCTACGAGCAGTACTTC. The complete variable domain, with remaining parts taken from reference TRBV7-9 and TRBJ2-7, reads DTGVSQNPRHKITKRGQNVTFRCDPISEHNRLYWYRQTLGQGPEFLTYFQNEAQLEKSRLLSDRFSAERPKGSFSTLEIQRTEQGDSAMYLCASGPGDSYEQYFGPGTRLTVT.

The chain employs TRBV30 and TRBJ1-2; 7 nucleotides agree with TRBD1. The CDR3 is 12 residues long. The ends lost 8 bases at V and 4 bases at J; junction bases unmatched: 7. The germline V gene has CDR1 GTSNPN and CDR2 SVGIG (reference sequence). CDR3: CAGDSSFYGYTF. CDR3 DNA: TGTGCCGGGGACAGTTCCTTCTATGGCTACACCTTC. Full variable domain (outside the CDR3, taken from reference TRBV30 and TRBJ1-2): SQTIHQWPATLVQPVGSPLSLECTVEGTSNPNLYWYRQAAGRGLQLLFYSVGIGQISSEVPQNLSASRPQDRQFILSSKKLLLSDSGFYLCAGDSSFYGYTFGSGTRLTVV.

The chain joins TRBV7-8 to TRBJ2-1; 15 bases match TRBD2. Germline V lookup: CDR1 SGHVS, CDR2 FQNEAQ. Trimming took 3 bases from V and 7 from J; bases not matched to a gene: 4. The CDR3 loop spans 16 amino acids. CDR3 nucleotide sequence: TGTGCCAGCAGCTTCGGACTAGCGGGGGGGTCGAATGAGCAGTTCTTC. This encodes CASSFGLAGGSNEQFF.

This clone was counted once. This chain links TRBV6-5 with TRBJ1-6; no firm D call. This CDR3 is built from 15 residues. The germline gives CDR1 MNHEY, CDR2 SVGAGI. Trimming pared 1 base from V and 6 bases from J, leaving 10 bases between. The CDR3 sequence is CASSYFPVLNSPLHF. Written as DNA, the CDR3 is TGTGCCAGCAGTTACTTTCCGGTTCTTAATTCACCCCTCCACTTT.

J is TRBJ2-7 and V is TRBV6-5; 7 bases map to TRBD1. Germline values: CDR1 MNHEY, CDR2 SVGAGI. The CDR3 has 15 amino acids. V gave up 6 bases and J gave up 2 bases; unmatched junction bases: 10. CDR3 amino acids: CASSPDRAATYEQYF. DNA for the CDR3: TGTGCCAGCAGCCCCGACAGGGCAGCTACCTACGAGCAGTACTTC.

The J gene is TRBJ1-2, the V gene TRBV28; 10 bases map to TRBD1. The germline V gene encodes CDR1 MDHEN and CDR2 SYDVKM. The V segment lost 6 bases and the J segment 0 bases; nucleotides outside the gene matches: 4. This CDR3 region has 15 residues. CDR3 nucleotides: TGTGCCAGCAGCTCGACAGGGGGCCCTAACTATGGCTACACCTTC. Its protein product is CASSSTGGPNYGYTF.

V is TRBV5-6 and J is TRBJ2-5; 10 nucleotides align to TRBD2. Germline CDR1 SGHDT, CDR2 YYEEEE. The CDR3 spans 14 residues. V lost 3 bases and J lost 3; bases outside the gene matches: 2. The DNA of the CDR3 is TGTGCCAGCAGCTACCTAGCGGGGGAAGAGACCCAGTACTTC. This codes for CASSYLAGEETQYF.

The V and J genes are TRBV30 and TRBJ2-7; TRBD1 matches 8 bases. V lost 0 bases to trimming and J lost 1 base; unmatched junction nucleotides: 2. The germline gives CDR1 GTSNPN, CDR2 SVGIG (reference sequence). The CDR3 totals 14 residues. CDR3: CAWSVDRGSYEQYF. The CDR3 region has the DNA TGTGCCTGGAGTGTAGACAGGGGATCCTACGAGCAGTACTTC.

The chain employs TRBV18 and TRBJ2-2, with D possibly matching TRBD1 (6 bases). V dropped 3 bases and J dropped 6 bases, with 14 bases sitting between them. The CDR3 totals 15 residues. Per germline, CDR1 KGHSH and CDR2 LQKENI. The CDR3 protein is CASSPSIQGSGELFF. The CDR3 nucleotides read TGTGCCAGCTCACCGTCGATACAGGGTTCCGGGGAGCTGTTTTTT.

This clone was recorded a few times. The chain carries TRBV29-1 and TRBJ2-2, with a tentative D call TRBD1 (6 bases). The CDR3 spans 14 residues. V lost 6 bases to trimming and J lost 4 bases, with 15 bases between them. Germline values: CDR1 SQVTM, CDR2 ANQGSEA. CDR3 residues: CSVRIRGTTGELFF. Here the CDR3 DNA reads TGCAGCGTGCGGATCAGGGGAACCACCGGGGAGCTGTTTTTT.

V gene TRBV11-2 combines with J gene TRBJ2-3; D may be TRBD1 (5 bases). The CDR3 runs 15 residues. V was shortened by 1 base and J by 4 bases, with 12 bases between the two germline ends. Per germline, CDR1 SGHAT and CDR2 FQNNGV. In nucleotides, the CDR3 is TGTGCCAGCAGCTTAGTGGGCCCAGGGCCAGATACGCAGTATTTT. Amino acid sequence: CASSLVGPGPDTQYF.

The rearrangement joins TRBV5-6 to TRBJ2-3; TRBD1 matches at 8 bases. Losses at the gene ends were 1 base for V and 4 bases for J; bases not matched to a gene: 17. The CDR3 extends over 19 amino acids. Germline CDR1 reads SGHDT; CDR2 reads YYEEEE. CDR3 sequence reads: CASSLFLAGGPGTADTQYF. DNA of the CDR3: TGTGCCAGCAGCTTGTTTCTGGCAGGGGGCCCGGGTACGGCAGATACGCAGTATTTT.

This clone was observed a few times. The rearrangement uses TRBV5-8 and TRBJ1-1; no clear D. Germline V CDR1 and CDR2: SGHTS, YDEGEE. Trimming cost V 2 bases and J 3 bases, with 17 bases left between them. There are 16 residues in the CDR3. CDR3 nucleotide sequence: TGTGCCAGCAGCTTCAGCATGGGCCCAAGGTACACTGAAGCTTTCTTT. Amino acids: CASSFSMGPRYTEAFF.

J is TRBJ1-1 and V is TRBV6-6; tentatively, D is TRBD1 (6 bases). The CDR3 runs 11 residues. CDR1 is MNHNY, CDR2 SVGAGI, per germline (reference sequence). Trimming removed 6 bases at V and 11 bases at J, with 13 bases between. CDR3 sequence: CASRVTGQAFF. The CDR3 bases are TGTGCCAGCAGGGTTACAGGGCAGGCTTTCTTT.

Only one count was recorded for this clone. This chain joins TRBV9 and TRBJ2-3; 7 bases fit TRBD2. The CDR3 loop spans 16 amino acids. The trim removed 4 bases at V and 8 bases at J, leaving 16 bases unmatched. Germline lookup yields CDR1 SGDLS and CDR2 YYNGEE. The CDR3 DNA reads TGTGCCAGCAGCCCGAGAACGGGCGGGAGAATGTCTACGCAGTATTTT. It specifies CASSPRTGGRMSTQYF. Using reference TRBV9 and TRBJ2-3 for the parts outside the CDR3, the full variable domain is DSGVTQTPKHLITATGQRVTLRCSPRSGDLSVYWYQQSLDQGLQFLIQYYNGEERAKGNILERFSAQQFPDLHSELNLSSLELGDSALYFCASSPRTGGRMSTQYFGPGTRLTVL.

The J gene is TRBJ2-5, the V gene TRBV5-6, with a possible D match to TRBD1 (5 bases). V was cut by 1 base and J by 5 bases, with 9 bases left in between. The CDR3 extends over 13 amino acids. Per the germline V gene, CDR1 is SGHDT and CDR2 is YYEEEE. CDR3 sequence reads: CASSLPQAETQYF. The CDR3 nucleotides are TGTGCCAGCAGCTTGCCACAGGCGGAGACCCAGTACTTC.

The chain is built from TRBV6-5 and TRBJ2-2; 11 nucleotides line up with TRBD1. V trimming: 7 bases; J trimming: 8 bases; junction bases outside the gene matches: 9. This CDR3 is 15 amino acids long. Germline values: CDR1 MNHEY, CDR2 SVGAGI. CDR3 bases: TGTGCCAGCACCAAACCAGGGACAGGGGGTGGGGAGCTGTTTTTT. It encodes CASTKPGTGGGELFF.

The genes are TRBV2 and TRBJ2-3, with D perhaps TRBD2 (5 bases). Germline lookup yields CDR1 SNHLY and CDR2 FYNNEI. Trimming shortened V by 7 bases and J by 2 bases, and 10 bases separated the two germline ends. CDR3 size: 13 residues. CDR3 nucleotides: TGTGCCAGCACGACGGAGGCCACAGATACGCAGTATTTT. Translated, it gives CASTTEATDTQYF.

V usage is TRBV4-2 and J usage is TRBJ2-3; possibly TRBD1 for D (6 bases). CDR3 length: 16 amino acids. In germline, CDR1 is LGHNA, CDR2 YNFKEQ. V was trimmed by 0 bases and J by 2 bases, leaving 12 bases between them. This chain's CDR3 is CASSQDYRAPTDTQYF. In DNA form, the CDR3 reads TGTGCCAGCAGCCAAGATTACAGGGCGCCCACAGATACGCAGTATTTT.

V and J are TRBV2 and TRBJ2-7, with no clear D. V was cut by 2 bases and J by 5 bases, with 10 bases left in between. This CDR3 is 13 amino acids long. Per the germline V gene, CDR1 is SNHLY and CDR2 is FYNNEI. The CDR3 region is CASSEQVVHEQYF. The CDR3, as DNA: TGTGCCAGCAGTGAACAGGTCGTCCACGAGCAGTACTTC.

On this clone: One junction end disagrees with the germline gene, perhaps due to a read error. The chain joins TRBV11-2 to TRBJ2-7, with a weak D call TRBD1 (5 bases). The CDR3 covers 14 residues. Germline lookup yields CDR1 SGHAT and CDR2 FQNNGV. CDR3 sequence: CAGSLAPQANEQYF. The DNA for the CDR3 is TGTGCCGGCAGCTTAGCCCCACAGGCGAATGAGCAGTACTTC.

The chain is built from TRBV27 and TRBJ1-5, with 10 bases identical to TRBD1. After removal of 5 bases from V and 7 bases from J, the junction contained 5 bases not matched to a gene. Germline assignment: CDR1 MNHEY and CDR2 SMNVEV (reference sequence). The CDR3 loop spans 14 amino acids. The DNA for the CDR3 is TGTGCCAGCAGTCAGACAGGGGGCCAGCAGCCCCAGCATTTT. As protein: CASSQTGGQQPQHF.